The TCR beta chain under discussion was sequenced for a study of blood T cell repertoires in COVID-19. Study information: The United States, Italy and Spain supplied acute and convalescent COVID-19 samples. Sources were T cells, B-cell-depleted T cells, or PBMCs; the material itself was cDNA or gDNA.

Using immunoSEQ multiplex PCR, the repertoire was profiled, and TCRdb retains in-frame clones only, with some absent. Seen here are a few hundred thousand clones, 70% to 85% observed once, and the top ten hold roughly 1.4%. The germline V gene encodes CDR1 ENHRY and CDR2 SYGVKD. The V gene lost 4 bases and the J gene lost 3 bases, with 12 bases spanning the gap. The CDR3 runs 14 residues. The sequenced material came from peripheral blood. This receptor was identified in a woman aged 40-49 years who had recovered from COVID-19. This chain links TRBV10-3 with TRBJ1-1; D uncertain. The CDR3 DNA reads TGTGCCATCAGTGGCAGATACGGGGACACTGAAGCTTTCTTT. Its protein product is CAISGRYGDTEAFF.